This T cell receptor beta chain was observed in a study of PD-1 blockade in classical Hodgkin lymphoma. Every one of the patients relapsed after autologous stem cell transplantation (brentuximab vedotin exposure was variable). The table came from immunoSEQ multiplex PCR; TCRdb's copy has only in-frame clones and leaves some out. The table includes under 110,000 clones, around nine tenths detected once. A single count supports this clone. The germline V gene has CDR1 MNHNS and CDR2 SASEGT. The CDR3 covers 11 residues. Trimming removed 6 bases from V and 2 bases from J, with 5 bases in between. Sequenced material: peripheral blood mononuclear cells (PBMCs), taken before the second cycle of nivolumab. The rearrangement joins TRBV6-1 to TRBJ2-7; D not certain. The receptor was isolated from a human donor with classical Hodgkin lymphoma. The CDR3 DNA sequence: TGTGCCAGCAGCTTCACCTACGAGCAGTACTTC. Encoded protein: CASSFTYEQYF.